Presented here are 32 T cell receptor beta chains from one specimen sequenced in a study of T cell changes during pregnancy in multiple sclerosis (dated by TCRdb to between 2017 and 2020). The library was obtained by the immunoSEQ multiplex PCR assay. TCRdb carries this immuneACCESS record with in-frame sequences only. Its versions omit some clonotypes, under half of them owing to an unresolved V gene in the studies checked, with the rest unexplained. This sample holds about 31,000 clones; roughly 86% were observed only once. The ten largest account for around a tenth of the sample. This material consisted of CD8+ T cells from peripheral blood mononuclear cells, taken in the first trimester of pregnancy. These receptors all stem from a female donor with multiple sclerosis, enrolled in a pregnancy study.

CDR3 amino acids: CATSRERREQFF. As DNA, the CDR3 is TGTGCCACCAGCAGAGAGCGTCGTGAGCAGTTCTTC. V and J are TRBV15 and TRBJ2-1, with D hard to call. The CDR3 sequence is 12 residues long. Trimming pared 0 bases from V and 9 bases from J, leaving 6 bases between. CDR1 LNHNV and CDR2 YYDKDF come from the germline V gene (reference sequence).

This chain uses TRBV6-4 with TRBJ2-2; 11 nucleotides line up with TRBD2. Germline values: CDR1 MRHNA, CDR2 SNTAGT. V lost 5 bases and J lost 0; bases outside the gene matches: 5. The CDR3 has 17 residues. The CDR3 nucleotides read TGTGCCAGCAGTTTGTCTAGCGGGGGGTCGAACACCGGGGAGCTGTTTTTT. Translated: CASSLSSGGSNTGELFF.

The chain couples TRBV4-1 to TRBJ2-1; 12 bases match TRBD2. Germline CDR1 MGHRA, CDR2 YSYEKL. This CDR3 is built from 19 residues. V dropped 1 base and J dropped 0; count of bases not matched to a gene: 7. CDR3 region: CASSQGLAGAGPSYNEQFF. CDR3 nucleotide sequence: TGCGCCAGCAGCCAAGGACTAGCGGGAGCAGGGCCCTCCTACAATGAGCAGTTCTTC.

The CDR3 reads CASSLDGGADTQYF. The CDR3, as DNA: TGTGCCAGCAGCTTAGACGGAGGAGCAGATACGCAGTATTTT. The rearrangement joins TRBV11-2 to TRBJ2-3, with D tentatively TRBD2 (5 bases). Trimming removed 0 bases from V and 4 bases from J, with 8 bases in between. In germline, CDR1 is SGHAT, CDR2 FQNNGV. The CDR3 sequence is 14 residues long.

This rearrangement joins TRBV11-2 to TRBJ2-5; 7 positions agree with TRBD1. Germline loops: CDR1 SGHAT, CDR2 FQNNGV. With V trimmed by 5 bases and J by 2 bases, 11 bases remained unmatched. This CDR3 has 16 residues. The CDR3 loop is CASSAGLLGQQETQYF. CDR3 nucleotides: TGTGCCAGCAGCGCCGGACTCTTGGGACAGCAAGAGACCCAGTACTTC.

DNA for the CDR3: TGTGCCAGCAGCCGAGGGACAGCCTACGAGCAGTACTTC. Protein: CASSRGTAYEQYF. The rearrangement joins TRBV9 to TRBJ2-7, with TRBD1 identical over 7 bases. The J segment lost 2 bases and the V segment lost 4 bases, leaving 3 bases of the junction unmatched. The CDR3 is made up of 13 amino acids. The germline gives CDR1 SGDLS, CDR2 YYNGEE.

The CDR3 loop is CASSLKARQGVNTEAFF. The CDR3 DNA reads as TGTGCCAGCAGTTTAAAGGCCCGTCAGGGGGTGAACACTGAAGCTTTCTTT. The rearrangement uses TRBV27 and TRBJ1-1, with 7 bases identical to TRBD1. Germline V CDR1 and CDR2: MNHEY, SMNVEV (reference sequence). V gave up 2 bases and J gave up 0 bases; unmatched junction bases: 9. The CDR3 totals 17 residues.

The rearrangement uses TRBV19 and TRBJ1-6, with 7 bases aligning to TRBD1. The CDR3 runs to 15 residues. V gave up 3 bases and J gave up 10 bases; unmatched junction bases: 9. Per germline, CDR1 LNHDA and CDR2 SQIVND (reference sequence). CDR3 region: CASSIKDRSGSPLHF. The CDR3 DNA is TGTGCCAGTAGTATCAAGGACAGGTCTGGCTCACCCCTCCACTTT.

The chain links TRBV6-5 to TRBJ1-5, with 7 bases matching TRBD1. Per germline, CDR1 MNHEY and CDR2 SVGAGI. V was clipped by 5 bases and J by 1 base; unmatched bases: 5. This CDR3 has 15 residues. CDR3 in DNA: TGTGCCAGCAGTCCAGACAGGGTGAGCAATCAGCCCCAGCATTTT. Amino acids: CASSPDRVSNQPQHF.

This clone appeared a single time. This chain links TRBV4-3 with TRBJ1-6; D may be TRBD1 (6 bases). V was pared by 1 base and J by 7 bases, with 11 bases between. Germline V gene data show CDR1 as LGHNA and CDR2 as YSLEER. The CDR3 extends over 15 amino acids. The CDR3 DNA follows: TGCGCCAGCAGCCAAGGAGGGGGGGGGAATTCACCCCTCCACTTT. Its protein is CASSQGGGGNSPLHF.

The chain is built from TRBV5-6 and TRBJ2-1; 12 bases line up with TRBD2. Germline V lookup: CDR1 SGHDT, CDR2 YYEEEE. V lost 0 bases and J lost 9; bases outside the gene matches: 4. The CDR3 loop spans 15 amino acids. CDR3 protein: CASSLDASGRAEQFF. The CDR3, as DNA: TGTGCCAGCAGCTTGGATGCTAGCGGGAGGGCTGAGCAGTTCTTC. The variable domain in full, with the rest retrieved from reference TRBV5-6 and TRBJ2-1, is DAGVTQSPTHLIKTRGQQVTLRCSPKSGHDTVSWYQQALGQGPQFIFQYYEEEERQRGNFPDRFSGHQFPNYSSELNVNALLLGDSALYLCASSLDASGRAEQFFGPGTRLTVL.

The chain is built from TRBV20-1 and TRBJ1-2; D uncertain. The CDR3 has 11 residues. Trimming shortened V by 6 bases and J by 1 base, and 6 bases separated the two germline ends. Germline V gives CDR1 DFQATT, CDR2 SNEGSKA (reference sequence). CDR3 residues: CSARYNYGYTF. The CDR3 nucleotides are TGCAGTGCGAGGTATAACTATGGCTACACCTTC.

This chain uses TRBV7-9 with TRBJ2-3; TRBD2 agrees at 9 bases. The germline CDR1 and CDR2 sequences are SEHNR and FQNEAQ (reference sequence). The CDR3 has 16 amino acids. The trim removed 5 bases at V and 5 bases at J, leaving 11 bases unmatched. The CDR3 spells CASSSRVAGEGDTQYF. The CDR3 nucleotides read TGTGCCAGCAGCAGTCGGGTAGCGGGAGAGGGAGATACGCAGTATTTT.

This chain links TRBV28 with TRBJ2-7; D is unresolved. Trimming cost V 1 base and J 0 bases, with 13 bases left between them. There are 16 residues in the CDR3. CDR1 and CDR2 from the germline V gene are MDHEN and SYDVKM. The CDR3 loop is CASSLSSYSSSYEQYF. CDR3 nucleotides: TGTGCCAGCAGTTTATCCTCTTACTCGAGCTCCTACGAGCAGTACTTC.

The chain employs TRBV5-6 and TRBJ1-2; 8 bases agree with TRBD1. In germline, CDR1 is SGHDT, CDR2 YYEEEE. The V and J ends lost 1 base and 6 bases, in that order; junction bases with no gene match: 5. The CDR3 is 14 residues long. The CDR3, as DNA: TGTGCCAGCAGCTTGCAGGGGGCGCGCGATGGCTACACCTTC. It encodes CASSLQGARDGYTF.

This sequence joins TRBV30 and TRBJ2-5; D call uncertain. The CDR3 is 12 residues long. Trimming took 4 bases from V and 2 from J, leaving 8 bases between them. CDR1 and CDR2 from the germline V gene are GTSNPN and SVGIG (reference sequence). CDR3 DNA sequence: TGTGCCTGGAATTCACAGCAAGAGACCCAGTACTTC. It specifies CAWNSQQETQYF.

The CDR3 nucleotides read TGTGCCAGCAGTGAAGCGGGCACGGAAGGCTATGGCTACACCTTC. Translated, it gives CASSEAGTEGYGYTF. J is TRBJ1-2 and V is TRBV6-1; D unresolved. CDR3 length: 15 residues. Germline V gene data show CDR1 as MNHNS and CDR2 as SASEGT. The V and J ends lost 0 bases and 4 bases respectively, with 12 bases between them.

The CDR3 is CASRDGGGSTDTQYF. CDR3 sequence (DNA): TGTGCCAGCAGAGATGGGGGCGGGTCCACAGATACGCAGTATTTT. The rearrangement joins TRBV7-9 to TRBJ2-3; D is perhaps TRBD1 (6 bases). The CDR3 loop spans 15 amino acids. In germline, CDR1 is SEHNR, CDR2 FQNEAQ (reference sequence). Trimming stripped 6 bases from V and 2 bases from J, with 15 bases between.

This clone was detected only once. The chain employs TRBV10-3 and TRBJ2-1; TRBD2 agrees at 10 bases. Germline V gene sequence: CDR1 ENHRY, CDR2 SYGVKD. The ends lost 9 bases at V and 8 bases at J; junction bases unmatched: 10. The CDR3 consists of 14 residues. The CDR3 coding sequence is TGTGCCATTCATGGGGAGCGGGAGGGAGATGAGCAGTTCTTC. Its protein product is CAIHGEREGDEQFF.

The CDR3, as DNA: TGTGCCAGCAGCTTAGTGGGTTCGAGCGGGGGGGTAAACACAGATACGCAGTATTTT. This encodes CASSLVGSSGGVNTDTQYF. This rearrangement joins TRBV11-2 to TRBJ2-3; 10 positions match TRBD2. The CDR3 runs to 19 residues. The germline CDR1 and CDR2 sequences are SGHAT and FQNNGV. Trimming removed 1 base from V and 2 bases from J; junction bases left unmatched: 12.

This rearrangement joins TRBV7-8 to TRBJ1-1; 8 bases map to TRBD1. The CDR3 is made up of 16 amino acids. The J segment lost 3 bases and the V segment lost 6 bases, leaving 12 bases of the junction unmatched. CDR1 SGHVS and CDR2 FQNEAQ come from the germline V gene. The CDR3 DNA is TGTGCCAGCAGTATCGGTCGGACAGGGTGGTACACTGAAGCTTTCTTT. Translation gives CASSIGRTGWYTEAFF.

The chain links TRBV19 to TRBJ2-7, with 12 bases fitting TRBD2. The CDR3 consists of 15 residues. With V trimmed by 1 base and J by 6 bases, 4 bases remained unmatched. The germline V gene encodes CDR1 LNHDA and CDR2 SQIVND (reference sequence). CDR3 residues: CASSIGTSGRFEQYF. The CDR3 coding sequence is TGTGCCAGTAGTATAGGCACTAGCGGGAGGTTCGAGCAGTACTTC.

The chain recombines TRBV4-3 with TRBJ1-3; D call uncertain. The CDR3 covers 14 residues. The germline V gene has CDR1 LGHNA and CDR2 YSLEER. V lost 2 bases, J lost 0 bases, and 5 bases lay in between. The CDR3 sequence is CASSQTNSGNTIYF. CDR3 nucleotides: TGCGCCAGCAGCCAAACTAACTCTGGAAACACCATATATTTT.

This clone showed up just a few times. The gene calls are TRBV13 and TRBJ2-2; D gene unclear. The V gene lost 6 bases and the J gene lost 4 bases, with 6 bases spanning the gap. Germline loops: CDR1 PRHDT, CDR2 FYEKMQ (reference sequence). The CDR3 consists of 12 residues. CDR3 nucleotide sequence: TGTGCCAGCAGTGAGGTCACCGGGGAGCTGTTTTTT. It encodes CASSEVTGELFF.

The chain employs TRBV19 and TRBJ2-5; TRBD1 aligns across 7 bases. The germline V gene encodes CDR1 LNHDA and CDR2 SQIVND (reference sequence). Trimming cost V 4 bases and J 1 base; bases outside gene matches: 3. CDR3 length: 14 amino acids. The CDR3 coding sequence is TGTGCCAGTAGTAACGGACAGGCCCAAGAGACCCAGTACTTC. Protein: CASSNGQAQETQYF. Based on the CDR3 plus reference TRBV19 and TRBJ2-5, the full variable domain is DGGITQSPKYLFRKEGQNVTLSCEQNLNHDAMYWYRQDPGQGLRLIYYSQIVNDFQKGDIAEGYSVSREKKESFPLTVTSAQKNPTAFYLCASSNGQAQETQYFGPGTRLLVL.

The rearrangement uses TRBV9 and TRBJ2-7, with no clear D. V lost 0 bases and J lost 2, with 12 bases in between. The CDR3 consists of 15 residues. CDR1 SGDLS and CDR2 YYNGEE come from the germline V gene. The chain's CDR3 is CASSVAPTTTYEQYF. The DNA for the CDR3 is TGTGCCAGCAGCGTAGCCCCAACAACCACCTACGAGCAGTACTTC.

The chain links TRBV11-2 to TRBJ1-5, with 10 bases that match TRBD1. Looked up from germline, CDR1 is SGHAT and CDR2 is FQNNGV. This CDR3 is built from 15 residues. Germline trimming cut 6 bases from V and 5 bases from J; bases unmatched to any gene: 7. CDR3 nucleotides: TGTGCCAGCAGAGAAACCGGACAGGGGGATCAGCCCCAGCATTTT. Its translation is CASRETGQGDQPQHF.

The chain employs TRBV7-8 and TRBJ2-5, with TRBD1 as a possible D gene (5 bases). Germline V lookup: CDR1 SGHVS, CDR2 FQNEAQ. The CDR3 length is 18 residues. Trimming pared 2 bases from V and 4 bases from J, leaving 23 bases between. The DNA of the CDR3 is TGTGCCAGCAGCTTAATTCTAGGGGATATGTCCAAACGAGAGACCCAGTACTTC. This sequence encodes CASSLILGDMSKRETQYF.

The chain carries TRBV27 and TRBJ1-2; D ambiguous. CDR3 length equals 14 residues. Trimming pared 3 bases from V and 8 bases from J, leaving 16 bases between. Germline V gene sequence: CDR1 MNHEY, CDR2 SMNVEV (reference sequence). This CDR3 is CASSFTPGVQGYTF. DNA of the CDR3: TGTGCCAGCAGTTTTACCCCCGGGGTTCAGGGCTACACCTTC.

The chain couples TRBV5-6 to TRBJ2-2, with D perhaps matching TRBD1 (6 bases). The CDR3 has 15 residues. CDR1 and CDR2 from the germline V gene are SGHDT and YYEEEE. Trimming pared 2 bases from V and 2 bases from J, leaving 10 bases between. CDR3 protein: CASSFPGDNTGELFF. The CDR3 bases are TGTGCCAGCAGCTTCCCAGGGGATAACACCGGGGAGCTGTTTTTT.

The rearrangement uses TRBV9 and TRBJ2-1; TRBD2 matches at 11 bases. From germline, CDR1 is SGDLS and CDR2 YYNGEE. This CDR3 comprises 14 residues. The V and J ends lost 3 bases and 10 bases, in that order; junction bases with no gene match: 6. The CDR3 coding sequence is TGTGCCAGCAGCGCACTAGCGGGAGTAGAAGAGCAGTTCTTC. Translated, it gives CASSALAGVEEQFF.

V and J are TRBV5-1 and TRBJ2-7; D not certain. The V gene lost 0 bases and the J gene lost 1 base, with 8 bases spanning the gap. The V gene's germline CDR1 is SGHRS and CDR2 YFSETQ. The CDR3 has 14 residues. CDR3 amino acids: CASSLDPASYEQYF. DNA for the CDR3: TGCGCCAGCAGCTTGGATCCCGCGTCCTACGAGCAGTACTTC.